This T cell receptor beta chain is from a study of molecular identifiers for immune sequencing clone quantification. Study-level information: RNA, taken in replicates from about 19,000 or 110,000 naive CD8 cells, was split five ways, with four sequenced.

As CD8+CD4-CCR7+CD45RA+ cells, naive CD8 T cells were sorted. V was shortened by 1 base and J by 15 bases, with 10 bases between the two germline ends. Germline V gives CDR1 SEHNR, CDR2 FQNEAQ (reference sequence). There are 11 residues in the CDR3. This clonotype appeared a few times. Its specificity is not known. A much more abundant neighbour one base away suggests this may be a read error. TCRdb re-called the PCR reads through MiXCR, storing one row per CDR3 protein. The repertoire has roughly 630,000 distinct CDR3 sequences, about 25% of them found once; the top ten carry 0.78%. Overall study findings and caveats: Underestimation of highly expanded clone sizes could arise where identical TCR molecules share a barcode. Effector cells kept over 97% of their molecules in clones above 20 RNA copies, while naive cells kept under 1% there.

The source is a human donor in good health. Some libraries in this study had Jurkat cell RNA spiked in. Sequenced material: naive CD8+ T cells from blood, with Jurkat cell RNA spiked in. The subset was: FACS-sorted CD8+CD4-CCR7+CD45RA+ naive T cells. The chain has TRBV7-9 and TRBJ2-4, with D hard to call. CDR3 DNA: TGTGCCAGCAGCTTAGGCGAGGTTTCGTACTTC. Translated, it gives CASSLGEVSYF.